This TCR beta chain is from a study of blood T cell repertoires in COVID-19. About the research overall: The United States, Italy and Spain were the sources of the acute and convalescent COVID-19 samples. PBMCs, B-cell-depleted T cells, or T cells were the source of the cDNA or gDNA that made up the material.

The CDR3 is 11 amino acids. CDR1 and CDR2 (germline): LNHDA, SQIVND (reference sequence). Trimming removed 5 bases from V and 10 bases from J, with 9 bases in between. Under the authors' procedure: Amplification from reference gene primers served as the basis for estimated nucleated cell counts. TCRdb's table, derived via immunoSEQ multiplex PCR, lists solely in-frame clones and lacks some. V, J and clone size reflect that table, while D and trimming were determined from the DNA. The sample lists 190,000 or so clones; around 84% were seen once. V and J are TRBV19 and TRBJ2-1; D call uncertain. The origin of this receptor is a man aged 35 to 55 with active or convalescent COVID-19. Sequenced sample: peripheral blood. CDR3 in amino acids: CASSSVEEQFF. CDR3 nucleotide sequence: TGTGCCAGTAGTTCCGTGGAGGAGCAGTTCTTC.